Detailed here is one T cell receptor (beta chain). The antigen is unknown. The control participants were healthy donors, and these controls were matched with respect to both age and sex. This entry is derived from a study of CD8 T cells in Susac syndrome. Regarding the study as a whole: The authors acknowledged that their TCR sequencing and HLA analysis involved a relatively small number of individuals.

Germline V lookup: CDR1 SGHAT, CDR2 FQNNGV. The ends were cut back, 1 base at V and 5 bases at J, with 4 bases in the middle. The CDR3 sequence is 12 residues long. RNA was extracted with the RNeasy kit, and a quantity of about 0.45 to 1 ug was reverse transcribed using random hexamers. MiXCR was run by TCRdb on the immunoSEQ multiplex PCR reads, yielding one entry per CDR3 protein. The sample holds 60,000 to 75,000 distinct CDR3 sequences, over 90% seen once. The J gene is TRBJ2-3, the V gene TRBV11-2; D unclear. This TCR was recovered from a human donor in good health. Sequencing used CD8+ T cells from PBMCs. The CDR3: CASSLVEDTQYF. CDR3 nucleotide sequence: TGTGCCAGCAGCTTAGTTGAAGATACGCAGTATTTT.